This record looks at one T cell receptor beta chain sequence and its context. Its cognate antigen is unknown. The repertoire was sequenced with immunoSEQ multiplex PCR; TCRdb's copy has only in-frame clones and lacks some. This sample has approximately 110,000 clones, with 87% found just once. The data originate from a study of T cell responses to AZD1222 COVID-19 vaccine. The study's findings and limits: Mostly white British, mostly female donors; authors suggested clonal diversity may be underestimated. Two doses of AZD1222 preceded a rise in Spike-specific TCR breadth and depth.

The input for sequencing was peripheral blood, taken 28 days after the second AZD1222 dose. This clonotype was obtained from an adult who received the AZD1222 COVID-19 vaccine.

The CDR3 nucleotides are TGTGCCAGTTTAAGAATTGTCAACCTTCGTATGTGTCGGCAGGGAAGTTTGCCCACCTTC. Translated, it gives CASLRIVNLRMCRQGSLPTF. The gene calls are TRBV21-1 and TRBJ1-2; the table's D gene call, TRBD1, was not cross checked with the DNA. TRBV21-1 is a pseudogene locus. The CDR3 runs to 20 residues.